This T cell receptor (beta chain) was sequenced during a study of shared clonotypes between healthy human individuals. The CDR3 extends over 11 amino acids. The V end lost 7 bases, the J end lost 6 bases, and 9 bases lay between the germline ends. In germline, CDR1 is SGHDT, CDR2 YYEEEE. Deep was the level at which the assay was run. How the authors handled the data: For the immunoSEQ data, sequences were junction-only without quality scores, so filtering differed. Produced via immunoSEQ multiplex PCR; TCRdb's table is partial and in-frame only. D and trimming were read from the DNA, whereas the V and J calls and clone size are those reported in that table. The sample includes about 590,000 clones, roughly 96% of them seen just once. Naive CD8 cells lacked CD45RO and underwent positive selection for CCR7, leaving out terminally differentiated effector memory CD45RA+ cells.

What was sequenced was naive CD8+ T cells sorted from blood. The chain uses TRBV5-6 and TRBJ2-3; D remains unclear. The receptor was derived from a woman aged 25 to 39 in good health. This CDR3 is CASRLGDTQYF. CDR3 in DNA: TGTGCCAGCCGTTTGGGGGATACGCAGTATTTT. Full variable domain (missing parts from reference TRBV5-6 and TRBJ2-3): DAGVTQSPTHLIKTRGQQVTLRCSPKSGHDTVSWYQQALGQGPQFIFQYYEEEERQRGNFPDRFSGHQFPNYSSELNVNALLLGDSALYLCASRLGDTQYFGPGTRLTVL.